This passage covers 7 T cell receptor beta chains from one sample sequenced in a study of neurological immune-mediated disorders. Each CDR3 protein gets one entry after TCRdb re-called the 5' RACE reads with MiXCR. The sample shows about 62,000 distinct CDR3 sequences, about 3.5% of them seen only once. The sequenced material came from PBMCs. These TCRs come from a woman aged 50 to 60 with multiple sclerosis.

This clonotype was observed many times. The CDR3 region has the DNA TGCAGTGCTAGCCCCGAAGGGACAGGAATTCTCAATGAGCAGTTCTTC. It encodes CSASPEGTGILNEQFF. J is TRBJ2-1 and V is TRBV20-1; the match to TRBD1 covers 8 bases. Germline V CDR1 and CDR2: DFQATT, SNEGSKA (reference sequence). V dropped 3 bases and J dropped 6; count of bases not matched to a gene: 13. The CDR3 is made up of 16 amino acids.

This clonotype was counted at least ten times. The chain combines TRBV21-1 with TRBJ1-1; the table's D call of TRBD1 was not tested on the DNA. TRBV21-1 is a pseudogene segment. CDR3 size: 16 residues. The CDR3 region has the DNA TGTGCCAGCAGCAAGCGGGGGACAGGGCTGAACACTGAAGCTTTCTTT. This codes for CASSKRGTGLNTEAFF.

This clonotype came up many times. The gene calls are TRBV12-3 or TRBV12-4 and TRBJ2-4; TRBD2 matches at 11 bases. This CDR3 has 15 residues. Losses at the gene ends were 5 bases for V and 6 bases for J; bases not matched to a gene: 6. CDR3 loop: CASSPRLAGLNIQYF. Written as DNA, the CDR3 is TGTGCCAGCAGTCCGAGACTAGCGGGGCTAAACATTCAGTACTTC.

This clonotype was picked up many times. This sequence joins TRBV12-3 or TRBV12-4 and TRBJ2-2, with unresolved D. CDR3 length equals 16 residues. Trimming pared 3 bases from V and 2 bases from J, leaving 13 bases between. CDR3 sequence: CASSLPGPYNTGELFF. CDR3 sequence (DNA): TGTGCCAGCAGTTTGCCGGGCCCTTATAACACCGGGGAGCTGTTTTTT.

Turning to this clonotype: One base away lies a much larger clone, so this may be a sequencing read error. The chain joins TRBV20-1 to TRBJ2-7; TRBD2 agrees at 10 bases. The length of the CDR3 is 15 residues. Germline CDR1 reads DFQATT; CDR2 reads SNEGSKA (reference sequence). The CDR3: CSASGILAGYYEKYF. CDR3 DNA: TGCAGTGCTAGTGGGATACTAGCGGGATACTACGAGAAGTACTTC.

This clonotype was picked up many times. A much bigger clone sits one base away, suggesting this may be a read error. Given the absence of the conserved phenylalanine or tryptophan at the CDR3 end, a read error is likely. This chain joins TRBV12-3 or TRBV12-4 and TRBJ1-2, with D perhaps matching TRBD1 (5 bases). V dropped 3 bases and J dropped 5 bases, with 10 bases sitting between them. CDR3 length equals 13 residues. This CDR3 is CASSLDIRYGYTC. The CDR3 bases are TGTGCCAGCAGTTTGGACATTCGTTATGGCTACACCTGC.

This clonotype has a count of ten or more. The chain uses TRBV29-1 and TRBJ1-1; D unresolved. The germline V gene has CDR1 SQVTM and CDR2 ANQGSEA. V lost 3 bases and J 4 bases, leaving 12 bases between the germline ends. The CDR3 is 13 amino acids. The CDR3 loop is CSVEFAMTTEAFF. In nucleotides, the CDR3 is TGCAGCGTTGAGTTTGCTATGACCACTGAAGCTTTCTTT.